The sequence of this T cell receptor (beta chain) was determined in a study of CD4+ T cells in melanoma (dated by TCRdb to between 2021 and 2022). With respect to the entire study: The study investigated neoantigen-specific CD4+ T cells in human melanoma.

Inclusive of the bounding cysteine and phenylalanine, the CDR3 is 14 residues long. Only the CDR3 region is kept as DNA, spanning 42 bases read in frame from base 1. CDR1 and CDR2 were assigned from the germline V gene as MNHNS and SASEGT. V is cut by 4 bases and J by 2 bases, and the space between the germline ends is 11 bases. General study outcomes and caveats: The report described a correlation between neoantigen-specific CD4+ T cells and the function of CD8+ T cells, macrophages and B cells. Neoantigen-specific CD4+ T cells in melanoma were reported to show diverse differentiation states.

Libraries were built with the immunoSEQ multiplex PCR assay. The source is immuneACCESS, and TCRdb retained only in-frame sequences with V and J called. Part of the clones is not carried over; for the studies checked, unresolved V genes explain less than half of this, and the remainder is unexplained. For this sample the table gives 9,000 to 13,000 clones, of which about 66% were detected only once. Over 12% of the sample belongs to the ten largest clones. Donors were patients with melanoma. This clone has only a few counts. Its antigen is still unknown. No much larger clone is present one base from it, and per-base qualities are unavailable.

Input material: cells from a culture (not recorded whether cultured in vitro). The receptor chain draws on TRBV6-1 and TRBJ2-5; possibly the D gene is TRBD1, per 5 matching bases. The TCR was taken from a human donor with melanoma. The CDR3 protein sequence reads: CASSGQGGQETQYF. The DNA sequence reads TGTGCCAGCAGTGGGCAGGGTGGACAAGAGACCCAGTACTTC.